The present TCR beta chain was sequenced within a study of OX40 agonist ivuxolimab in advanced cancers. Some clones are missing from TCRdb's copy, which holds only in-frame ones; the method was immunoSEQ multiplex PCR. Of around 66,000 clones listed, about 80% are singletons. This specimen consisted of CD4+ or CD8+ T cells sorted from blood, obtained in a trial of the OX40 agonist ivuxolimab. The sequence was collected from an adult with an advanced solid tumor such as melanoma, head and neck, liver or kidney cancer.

The CDR3 protein is CASSSTHHLTGRYDEQFF. The CDR3 DNA reads TGTGCCAGCAGCTCGACCCACCACCTGACAGGGCGGTACGATGAGCAGTTCTTC. This chain connects TRBV5-6 to TRBJ2-1, with 7 bases identical to TRBD1. Germline trimming cut 3 bases from V and 8 bases from J; bases unmatched to any gene: 20. Germline assignment: CDR1 SGHDT and CDR2 YYEEEE. There are 18 residues in the CDR3.